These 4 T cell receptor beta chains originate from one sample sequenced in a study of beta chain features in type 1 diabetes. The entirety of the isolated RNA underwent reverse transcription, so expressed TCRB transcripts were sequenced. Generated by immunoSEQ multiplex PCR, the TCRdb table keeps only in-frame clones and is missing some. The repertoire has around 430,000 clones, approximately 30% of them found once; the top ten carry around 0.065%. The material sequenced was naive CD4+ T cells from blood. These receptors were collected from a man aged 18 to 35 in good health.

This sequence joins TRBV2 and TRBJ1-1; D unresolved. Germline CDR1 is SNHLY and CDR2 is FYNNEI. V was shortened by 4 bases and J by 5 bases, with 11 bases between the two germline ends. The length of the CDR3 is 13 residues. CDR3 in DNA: TGTGCCAGCAGTGGGGTTGTAGGAACTGAAGCTTTCTTT. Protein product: CASSGVVGTEAFF.

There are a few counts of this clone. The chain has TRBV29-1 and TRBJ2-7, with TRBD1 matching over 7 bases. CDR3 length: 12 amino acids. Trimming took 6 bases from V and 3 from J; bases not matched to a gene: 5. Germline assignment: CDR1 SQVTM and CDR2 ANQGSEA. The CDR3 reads CSVSRDSYEQYF. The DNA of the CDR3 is TGCAGCGTCTCCCGGGACAGCTACGAGCAGTACTTC.

The CDR3 sequence: CASSLGASDGRNQPQHF. Written as DNA, the CDR3 is TGTGCCAGCAGCTTAGGGGCCTCGGACGGTCGCAATCAGCCCCAGCATTTT. The rearrangement joins TRBV11-2 to TRBJ1-5; D not certain. Germline CDR1 and CDR2: SGHAT and FQNNGV. The CDR3 runs to 17 residues. V was trimmed by 1 base and J by 2 bases, leaving 15 bases between them.

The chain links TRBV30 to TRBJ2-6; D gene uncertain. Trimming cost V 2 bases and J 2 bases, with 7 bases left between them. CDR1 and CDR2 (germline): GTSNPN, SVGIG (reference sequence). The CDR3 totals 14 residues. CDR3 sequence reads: CAWSQRAGANVLTF. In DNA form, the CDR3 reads TGTGCCTGGAGTCAAAGGGCTGGGGCCAACGTCCTGACTTTC.